This TCR beta chain appears in the sequencing data of a study of T cells after yellow fever vaccination. The wider study: Libraries from low-cell-number fractions were prepared with the SMART-Seq v4 Ultra Low Input RNA kit.

The TCR cDNA carried a universal primer site and UMIs from 5'RACE template switching. TCRdb passed the 5' RACE reads through MiXCR, listing each CDR3 protein once. This table holds approximately 250,000 distinct CDR3 sequences, roughly 6.2% found once. The CDR3 totals 12 residues. V was pared by 7 bases and J by 4 bases, with 8 bases between. Germline V gene data show CDR1 as ENHRY and CDR2 as SYGVKD. Sequencing was performed on CD4+ T cells sorted from PBMCs, taken on the day of the yellow fever booster vaccination. This TCR was sampled from a man aged 25 to 40 who received the YFV17D yellow fever vaccine. V usage is TRBV10-3 and J usage is TRBJ2-1; D is ambiguous. The CDR3 protein is CAITGGYNEQFF. The CDR3, as DNA: TGTGCCATCACTGGCGGTTACAATGAGCAGTTCTTC.